What follows is one T cell receptor (beta chain) and its context. Here immunoSEQ multiplex PCR was the method, and the copy in TCRdb shows in-frame clones only, minus some. The sample yields about 510,000 clones, 60% to 80% seen once. The sample is drawn from a study of shared clonotypes between healthy human individuals. Sequencing was carried out using PBMCs. This sequence was found in a woman aged 40 to 50 in good health. Some clones in this sample may be carry-over from other donors' samples.

The CDR3 spells CASTTRGLAPSKNIQYF. The CDR3 bases are TGTGCCAGCACCACCCGGGGACTAGCCCCTTCCAAAAACATTCAGTACTTC. This sequence joins TRBV28 and TRBJ2-4; TRBD2 aligns across 9 bases. This CDR3 spans 17 amino acids. CDR1 is MDHEN and CDR2 is SYDVKM in the germline V gene. Unmatched junction bases numbered 12, after V lost 7 bases and J lost 2 bases.